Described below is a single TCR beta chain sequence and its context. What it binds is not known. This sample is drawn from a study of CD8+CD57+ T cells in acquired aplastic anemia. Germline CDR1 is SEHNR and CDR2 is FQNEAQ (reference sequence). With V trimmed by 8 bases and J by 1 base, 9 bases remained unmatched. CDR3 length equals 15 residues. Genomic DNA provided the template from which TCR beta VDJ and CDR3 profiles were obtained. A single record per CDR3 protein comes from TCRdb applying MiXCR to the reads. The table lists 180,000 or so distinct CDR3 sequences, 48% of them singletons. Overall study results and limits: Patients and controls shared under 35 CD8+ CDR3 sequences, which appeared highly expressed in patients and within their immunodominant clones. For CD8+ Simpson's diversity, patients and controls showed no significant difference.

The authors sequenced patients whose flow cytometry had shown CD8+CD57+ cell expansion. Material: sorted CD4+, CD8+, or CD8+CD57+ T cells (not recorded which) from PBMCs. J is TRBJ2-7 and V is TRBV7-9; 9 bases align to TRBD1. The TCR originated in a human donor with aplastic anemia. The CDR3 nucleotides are TGTGCCAGCGATCAGAGAGGACAGGGGTCCTACGAGCAGTACTTC. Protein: CASDQRGQGSYEQYF.